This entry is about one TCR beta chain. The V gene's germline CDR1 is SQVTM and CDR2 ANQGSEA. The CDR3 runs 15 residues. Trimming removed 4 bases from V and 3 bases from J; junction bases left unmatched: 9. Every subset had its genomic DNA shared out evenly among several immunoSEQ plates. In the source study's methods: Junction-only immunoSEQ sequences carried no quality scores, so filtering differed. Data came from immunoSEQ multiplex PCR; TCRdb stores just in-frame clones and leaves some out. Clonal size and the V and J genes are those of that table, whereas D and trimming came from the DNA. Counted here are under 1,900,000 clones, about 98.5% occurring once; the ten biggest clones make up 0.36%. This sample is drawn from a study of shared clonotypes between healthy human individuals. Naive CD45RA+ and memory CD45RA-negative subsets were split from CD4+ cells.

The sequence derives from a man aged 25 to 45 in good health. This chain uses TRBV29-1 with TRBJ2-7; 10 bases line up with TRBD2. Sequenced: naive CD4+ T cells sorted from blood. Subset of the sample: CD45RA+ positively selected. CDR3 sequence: CSVVGLAGADYEQYF. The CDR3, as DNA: TGCAGCGTTGTAGGTCTAGCGGGAGCCGACTACGAGCAGTACTTC.